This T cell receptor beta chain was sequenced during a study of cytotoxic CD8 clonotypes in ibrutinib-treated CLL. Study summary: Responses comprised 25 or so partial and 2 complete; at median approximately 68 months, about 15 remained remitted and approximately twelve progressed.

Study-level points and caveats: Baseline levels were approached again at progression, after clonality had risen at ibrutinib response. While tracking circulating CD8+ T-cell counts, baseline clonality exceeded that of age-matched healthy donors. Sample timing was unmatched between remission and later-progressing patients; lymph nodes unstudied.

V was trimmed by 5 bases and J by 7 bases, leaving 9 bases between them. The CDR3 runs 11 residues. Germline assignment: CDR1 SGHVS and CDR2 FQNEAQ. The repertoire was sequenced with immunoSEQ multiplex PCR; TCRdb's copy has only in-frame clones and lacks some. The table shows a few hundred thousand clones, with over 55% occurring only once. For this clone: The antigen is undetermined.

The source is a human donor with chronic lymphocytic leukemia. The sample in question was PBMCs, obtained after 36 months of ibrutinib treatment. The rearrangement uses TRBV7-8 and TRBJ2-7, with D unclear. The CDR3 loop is CASSILREQYF. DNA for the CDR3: TGTGCCAGCAGCATCCTACGAGAGCAGTACTTC.